These 3 T cell receptor beta chains originate from one sample sequenced in a study of glioma-infiltrating T cells after dendritic cell vaccination. Here immunoSEQ multiplex PCR was the method, and the copy in TCRdb shows in-frame clones only, minus some. The sample holds 20,000 to 25,000 clones, approximately 79% seen once. The specimen was blood, collected before dendritic cell vaccination. All receptors come from a human donor with glioblastoma.

The chain joins TRBV18 to TRBJ1-1; a possible D gene is TRBD1 (6 bases). Per germline, CDR1 KGHSH and CDR2 LQKENI. This CDR3 is 14 amino acids long. V was clipped by 2 bases and J by 7 bases, with 14 bases between them. The CDR3 spells CASSPYGGTGEAFF. The CDR3 nucleotides are TGTGCCAGCTCACCATATGGGGGCACGGGTGAAGCTTTCTTT.

The chain has TRBV11-3 and TRBJ2-2; D gene uncertain. CDR1 is SGHNT and CDR2 is YENEEA in the germline V gene. Between the trimmed V and J ends, which lost 5 bases and 3 bases, there was a span of 4 bases. The CDR3 runs 12 residues. CDR3 nucleotide sequence: TGTGCCAGCAGCCCGTACACCGGGGAGCTGTTTTTT. This sequence encodes CASSPYTGELFF.

V gene TRBV2 combines with J gene TRBJ2-5; 9 bases fit TRBD2. The germline gives CDR1 SNHLY, CDR2 FYNNEI. J gave up 5 bases and V 6 bases, and 16 bases lay outside the gene matches. The CDR3 totals 17 residues. The chain's CDR3 is CASRGNIAGVSRETQYF. The CDR3 DNA follows: TGTGCCAGCAGGGGGAATATAGCGGGAGTCAGCCGTGAGACCCAGTACTTC.